This entry lists 26 T cell receptor beta chains sequenced from one sample in a study of PD-1 blockade in classical Hodgkin lymphoma. Each patient experienced a relapse that followed autologous stem cell transplantation, and brentuximab vedotin exposure varied. The data were produced by immunoSEQ multiplex PCR, yet TCRdb's version contains in-frame clones alone and is incomplete. The sample lists tens of thousands of clones; just under 80% were seen once. The starting material was peripheral blood mononuclear cells (PBMCs), obtained at baseline. The receptor set was obtained from a human donor with classical Hodgkin lymphoma.

This clone was picked up one time. This rearrangement joins TRBV5-1 to TRBJ1-1, with D unclear. V shed 0 bases and J shed 6 bases, with 6 bases lying between them. This CDR3 comprises 12 residues. Germline CDR1 and CDR2: SGHRS and YFSETQ. The CDR3 DNA reads TGCGCCAGCAGCTTGGAAGGGCCTGAAGCTTTCTTT. Translation gives CASSLEGPEAFF.

The chain couples TRBV7-9 to TRBJ1-1, with no clear D. Per the germline V gene, CDR1 is SEHNR and CDR2 is FQNEAQ (reference sequence). The CDR3 extends over 14 amino acids. V was clipped by 1 base and J by 3 bases, with 9 bases between them. Here the CDR3 DNA reads TGTGCCAGCAGCTTAGAAGGTCGGGACACTGAAGCTTTCTTT. Residues: CASSLEGRDTEAFF.

The count of this clone is one. The V gene is TRBV11-3, the J gene TRBJ1-5; TRBD1 agrees at 9 bases. The CDR3 extends over 15 amino acids. After removal of 3 bases from V and 7 bases from J, the junction contained 7 bases not matched to a gene. From germline, CDR1 is SGHNT and CDR2 YENEEA. The CDR3 loop reads CASSFRDRVRQPQHF. CDR3 bases: TGTGCCAGCAGCTTCCGGGACAGGGTTAGGCAGCCCCAGCATTTT. Using reference TRBV11-3 and TRBJ1-5 for the parts outside the CDR3, the full variable domain is EAGVVQSPRYKIIEKKQPVAFWCNPISGHNTLYWYLQNLGQGPELLIRYENEEAVDDSQLPKDRFSAERLKGVDSTLKIQPAELGDSAVYLCASSFRDRVRQPQHFGDGTRLSIL.

The chain combines TRBV5-1 with TRBJ1-1; a weak D match, TRBD1 (5 bases). The CDR3 length is 14 residues. V was trimmed by 2 bases and J by 5 bases, leaving 13 bases between them. Germline V CDR1 and CDR2: SGHRS, YFSETQ. The CDR3 reads CASSLGAEKTEAFF. The CDR3 DNA is TGCGCCAGCAGCTTAGGGGCCGAGAAAACTGAAGCTTTCTTT.

This clone occurred once. This rearrangement joins TRBV19 to TRBJ1-6, with 8 bases identical to TRBD1. The V gene's germline CDR1 is LNHDA and CDR2 SQIVND (reference sequence). Trimming removed 9 bases from V and 9 bases from J; junction bases left unmatched: 10. The CDR3 runs to 14 residues. CDR3 nucleotide sequence: TGTGCCAGCCTCCCGACAGGGGAAGGTTCACCCCTCCACTTT. This encodes CASLPTGEGSPLHF.

This clone occurred a few times. This sequence joins TRBV5-4 and TRBJ2-7; D might be TRBD1 (6 bases). The CDR3 spans 15 residues. V was cut by 4 bases and J by 0 bases, with 14 bases left in between. Per germline, CDR1 SGHNT and CDR2 YYREEE (reference sequence). CDR3 loop: CASSEDRTFSYEQYF. CDR3 sequence (DNA): TGTGCCAGCAGCGAGGACAGAACATTCTCCTACGAGCAGTACTTC.

The sample holds a few counts of this clone. This chain uses TRBV10-3 with TRBJ1-2; the D gene is possibly TRBD1 (5 bases). Looked up from germline, CDR1 is ENHRY and CDR2 is SYGVKD. The V end was cut by 8 bases, the J end by 8 bases, with 12 bases between. The CDR3 totals 11 residues. CDR3 protein: CAIDGGAGYTF. Written as DNA, the CDR3 is TGTGCCATCGATGGTGGGGCCGGCTACACCTTC.

The chain uses TRBV19 and TRBJ2-2; TRBD1 might be the D (6 bases). Germline V gives CDR1 LNHDA, CDR2 SQIVND (reference sequence). There are 15 residues in the CDR3. V shed 5 bases and J shed 2 bases, with 12 bases lying between them. The CDR3 sequence is CASSALDSNTGELFF. CDR3 bases: TGTGCCAGTAGTGCCCTGGACAGCAACACCGGGGAGCTGTTTTTT. Variable domain in full (rest from reference TRBV19 and TRBJ2-2): DGGITQSPKYLFRKEGQNVTLSCEQNLNHDAMYWYRQDPGQGLRLIYYSQIVNDFQKGDIAEGYSVSREKKESFPLTVTSAQKNPTAFYLCASSALDSNTGELFFGEGSRLTVL.

Only a few counts were recorded for this clone. The chain recombines TRBV5-4 with TRBJ2-2; no reliable D call. V was pared by 0 bases and J by 3 bases, with 6 bases between. Germline assignment: CDR1 SGHNT and CDR2 YYREEE (reference sequence). CDR3 length equals 14 residues. CDR3 sequence (DNA): TGTGCCAGCAGCTTGGGCCAGGACACCGGGGAGCTGTTTTTT. It codes for CASSLGQDTGELFF.

This chain joins TRBV9 and TRBJ2-2, with 14 bases identical to TRBD2. J was trimmed by 3 bases and V by 0 bases; bases with no gene match: 1. The length of the CDR3 is 17 residues. CDR1 and CDR2 (germline): SGDLS, YYNGEE. DNA of the CDR3: TGTGCCAGCAGCGTAGGGGGACTAGCGGGGGACACCGGGGAGCTGTTTTTT. Protein sequence: CASSVGGLAGDTGELFF.

The rearrangement uses TRBV4-2 and TRBJ2-3; 9 bases map to TRBD2. With 0 bases clipped from V and 3 bases from J, the junction kept 4 bases outside the gene matches. Germline CDR1 is LGHNA and CDR2 is YNFKEQ. There are 16 residues in the CDR3. The CDR3 reads CASSQDLRGGTDTQYF. The DNA for the CDR3 is TGTGCCAGCAGCCAAGACTTGCGGGGGGGGACAGATACGCAGTATTTT.

This clone is medium-sized within its sample. The chain links TRBV29-1 to TRBJ2-2, with TRBD1 matching 12 bases. CDR3 size: 15 residues. Germline trimming cut 7 bases from V and 3 bases from J; bases unmatched to any gene: 6. Germline values: CDR1 SQVTM, CDR2 ANQGSEA. The CDR3: CSAGTGGAYTGELFF. DNA for the CDR3: TGCAGCGCCGGGACAGGGGGCGCATACACCGGGGAGCTGTTTTTT.

The CDR3 here is CASSETGGRGEQYF. Written as DNA, the CDR3 is TGTGCCAGCAGCGAGACAGGGGGCAGGGGGGAGCAGTACTTC. This chain uses TRBV9 with TRBJ2-7, with 10 bases fitting TRBD1. The CDR3 is 14 amino acids. The V segment lost 3 bases and the J segment 7 bases; nucleotides outside the gene matches: 7. Per germline, CDR1 SGDLS and CDR2 YYNGEE.

The genes are TRBV15 and TRBJ2-1; 7 bases are shared with TRBD2. The CDR3 is 13 residues long. Germline trimming cut 5 bases from V and 7 bases from J; bases unmatched to any gene: 5. Germline loops: CDR1 LNHNV, CDR2 YYDKDF (reference sequence). CDR3 in amino acids: CATSSRRGNEQFF. CDR3 in DNA: TGTGCCACCAGCTCACGGCGGGGGAATGAGCAGTTCTTC.

The J gene is TRBJ2-5, the V gene TRBV10-3; D unresolved. Germline CDR1 reads ENHRY; CDR2 reads SYGVKD. The CDR3 is 14 residues long. The V and J ends lost 2 bases and 1 base respectively, with 8 bases between them. The CDR3 DNA sequence: TGTGCCATCAGTGAGGGGCATATCCAAGAGACCCAGTACTTC. It codes for CAISEGHIQETQYF.

The chain is built from TRBV21-1 and TRBJ2-3; the table's D call, TRBD2, has no DNA check behind it. TRBV21-1 is described as a pseudogene. The CDR3 has 15 amino acids. In nucleotides, the CDR3 is TGTGCCAGCAGAGAAGAGTTAGTCATGCAAGATACGCAGTATTTT. Translated, it gives CASREELVMQDTQYF.

The chain joins TRBV19 to TRBJ2-7; D perhaps matches TRBD1 (5 bases). With 5 bases removed from V and 0 bases from J, the gap between germline ends came to 8 bases. Germline V lookup: CDR1 LNHDA, CDR2 SQIVND (reference sequence). This CDR3 has 13 residues. In nucleotides, the CDR3 is TGTGCCAGTAGTTGGGGCAACTCCTACGAGCAGTACTTC. This sequence encodes CASSWGNSYEQYF.

V is TRBV2 and J is TRBJ2-3, with D possibly called TRBD1 or TRBD2 (5 bases each). V lost 4 bases, J lost 7 bases, and 6 bases lay in between. The CDR3 contains 11 residues. Germline assignment: CDR1 SNHLY and CDR2 FYNNEI. As DNA, the CDR3 is TGTGCCAGCAGTGGGGGGAATACGCAGTATTTT. Its translation: CASSGGNTQYF.

This clone was seen once. Additional DNA sequences in this sample encode the identical CDR3. The CDR3 region is CSVGQGMYGYTF. For the CDR3, the DNA is TGCAGCGTAGGGCAGGGCATGTATGGCTACACCTTC. The chain has TRBV29-1 and TRBJ1-2, with D perhaps matching TRBD1 (5 bases). This CDR3 region has 12 residues. The germline V and J ends were trimmed by 6 bases and 5 bases, with 13 bases remaining between them. The germline CDR1 and CDR2 sequences are SQVTM and ANQGSEA.

V usage is TRBV4-3 and J usage is TRBJ2-3, with 9 bases identical to TRBD2. The ends lost 2 bases at V and 4 bases at J; junction bases unmatched: 4. CDR3 length: 15 amino acids. The germline gives CDR1 LGHNA, CDR2 YSLEER. CDR3 protein: CASSQYGTSSDTQYF. The CDR3 DNA follows: TGCGCCAGCAGCCAATACGGGACTAGCTCAGATACGCAGTATTTT.

This chain links TRBV9 with TRBJ2-1, with 9 bases aligning to TRBD2. The J segment lost 1 base and the V segment lost 3 bases, leaving 5 bases of the junction unmatched. The CDR3 is 16 amino acids. CDR1 SGDLS and CDR2 YYNGEE come from the germline V gene. The CDR3 nucleotides read TGTGCCAGCAGCGGCTTAGCGGGGGAGTCCTACAATGAGCAGTTCTTC. Protein product: CASSGLAGESYNEQFF.

The chain combines TRBV6-1 with TRBJ2-1; possible D gene TRBD2, 6 bases. The CDR3 has 13 residues. Germline loops: CDR1 MNHNS, CDR2 SASEGT. Trimming stripped 0 bases from V and 8 bases from J, with 8 bases between. This chain's CDR3 is CASSEAWGDEQFF. The CDR3 nucleotides read TGTGCCAGCAGTGAAGCCTGGGGGGATGAGCAGTTCTTC.

The chain couples TRBV4-3 to TRBJ2-2; TRBD2 agrees at 7 bases. The CDR3 loop spans 18 amino acids. Germline V gives CDR1 LGHNA, CDR2 YSLEER. V was clipped by 0 bases and J by 3 bases; unmatched bases: 10. Written as DNA, the CDR3 is TGCGCCAGCAGCCAAGAAGCGGGGAGCGGGGTCTACACCGGGGAGCTGTTTTTT. It encodes CASSQEAGSGVYTGELFF.

The chain carries TRBV7-3 and TRBJ1-2; the D gene is possibly TRBD1 (5 bases). Germline CDR1 reads SGHTA; CDR2 reads FQGTGA. CDR3 length: 15 residues. The V end lost 2 bases, the J end lost 1 base, and 11 bases lay between the germline ends. CDR3 DNA sequence: TGTGCCAGCAGCTTAGTCGGGGGGATTAACTATGGCTACACCTTC. Translating it yields CASSLVGGINYGYTF.

The rearrangement links TRBV5-6 to TRBJ1-4; the D gene is possibly TRBD1 (6 bases). V was cut by 2 bases and J by 2 bases, with 13 bases left in between. There are 16 residues in the CDR3. Per the germline V gene, CDR1 is SGHDT and CDR2 is YYEEEE. CDR3 sequence: CASSFGGRRTNEKLFF. CDR3 DNA: TGTGCCAGCAGCTTCGGGGGGCGCAGGACTAATGAAAAACTGTTTTTT.

This clone showed up just once. The CDR3 reads CASSPSGSTDTQYF. In DNA, the CDR3 is TGTGCCAGCAGCCCTAGCGGAAGCACAGATACGCAGTATTTT. The chain combines TRBV7-2 with TRBJ2-3; 7 bases fit TRBD2. This CDR3 is built from 14 residues. J gave up 0 bases and V 5 bases, and 2 bases lay outside the gene matches. Per the germline V gene, CDR1 is SGHTA and CDR2 is FQGNSA.